The 16 T cell receptor beta chains listed next were all sequenced from one sample in a study of CD8 T cells in ankylosing spondylitis. Antigens for these TCRs are unknown. TCRdb reprocessed the 5' RACE reads via MiXCR and lists one record per CDR3 protein. Altogether roughly 350,000 distinct CDR3 sequences are present, 6.5% to 10% being singletons, with the ten largest covering about 14%. Study observations and caveats: Characteristic, it appeared, of ankylosing spondylitis blood was a TCR beta motif of eight highly homologous variants.

The specimen sequenced was blood, either unsorted or a sorted T cell fraction (not recorded which). These receptors were collected from a male donor with ankylosing spondylitis.

This clonotype was recorded a few times. V gene TRBV5-1 combines with J gene TRBJ2-1; D could derive from TRBD1 or TRBD2 (5 bases each). Germline V CDR1 and CDR2: SGHRS, YFSETQ. The V gene lost 4 bases and the J gene lost 4 bases, with 18 bases spanning the gap. CDR3 length: 16 amino acids. CDR3 nucleotides: TGCGCCAGCAGCGCAGAGGGGCGGGTGGAATACAATGAGCAGTTCTTC. It encodes CASSAEGRVEYNEQFF.

This clonotype was picked up a small number of times. This chain connects TRBV6-1 to TRBJ1-2; D gene unclear. Trimming removed 1 base from V and 0 bases from J, with 6 bases in between. There are 14 residues in the CDR3. Germline V CDR1 and CDR2: MNHNS, SASEGT. The CDR3 loop is CASSEGGPNYGYTF. CDR3 sequence (DNA): TGTGCCAGCAGTGAAGGAGGACCTAACTATGGCTACACCTTC.

V gene TRBV5-1 combines with J gene TRBJ1-6, with D tentatively TRBD1 (5 bases). This CDR3 has 14 residues. Between the trimmed V and J ends, which lost 2 bases and 7 bases, there was a span of 10 bases. Germline V lookup: CDR1 SGHRS, CDR2 YFSETQ. CDR3 coding DNA: TGCGCCAGCAGCTTACGACAGCCAAATTCACCCCTCCACTTT. Translating it yields CASSLRQPNSPLHF.

The rearrangement joins TRBV29-1 to TRBJ1-1, with 7 bases lining up with TRBD1. The CDR3 is made up of 13 amino acids. The trim removed 3 bases at V and 5 bases at J, leaving 6 bases unmatched. Looked up from germline, CDR1 is SQVTM and CDR2 is ANQGSEA. The CDR3 DNA reads TGCAGCGTTGAGCGACAGGGTTGGACTGAAGCTTTCTTT. This gives the protein CSVERQGWTEAFF.

V is TRBV4-1 and J is TRBJ2-5; tentative D call: TRBD2 (6 bases). Germline V gene sequence: CDR1 MGHRA, CDR2 YSYEKL. CDR3 size: 17 residues. V gave up 0 bases and J gave up 1 base, with 15 bases separating them. The CDR3 loop is CASSQDLRFSGQETQYF. The CDR3 bases are TGCGCCAGCAGCCAAGATTTGCGTTTTAGCGGCCAAGAGACCCAGTACTTC.

This clonotype has a handful of counts. The chain links TRBV27 to TRBJ2-1; 10 positions match TRBD1. This CDR3 comprises 12 residues. Germline V gene lookup returns CDR1 MNHEY and CDR2 SMNVEV (reference sequence). The V and J ends lost 8 bases and 14 bases, in that order; junction bases with no gene match: 9. The CDR3 reads CASGDRGLIEFF. CDR3 nucleotides: TGTGCCAGCGGGGACAGGGGTCTAATTGAGTTCTTC.

This clonotype was found many times. The chain links TRBV12-3 or TRBV12-4 to TRBJ2-2; tentatively, D is TRBD1 or TRBD2 (5 bases each). The CDR3 has 14 amino acids. V was cut by 4 bases and J by 6 bases, with 12 bases left in between. The CDR3 region has the DNA TGTGCCAGCAGTTGGGGACCGCCGTCCGGGGAGCTGTTTTTT. It encodes CASSWGPPSGELFF.

In this sample, this clonotype turned up many times. This rearrangement joins TRBV3-1 to TRBJ2-7; 7 bases fit TRBD2. Germline V gene lookup returns CDR1 LGHDT and CDR2 YNNKEL (reference sequence). V was clipped by 8 bases and J by 6 bases; unmatched bases: 4. CDR3 size: 11 residues. CDR3 region: CASGGGFEQYF. CDR3 bases: TGTGCCAGCGGGGGGGGGTTCGAGCAGTACTTC.

In this sample, this clonotype turned up a few times. The chain combines TRBV27 with TRBJ2-2; either TRBD1 or TRBD2 may fit D (5 bases each). The CDR3 loop spans 16 amino acids. Germline CDR1 is MNHEY and CDR2 is SMNVEV (reference sequence). V was pared by 6 bases and J by 6 bases, with 20 bases between. The CDR3: CASRTPLRDPAGELFF. CDR3 in DNA: TGTGCCAGCAGAACTCCCCTCCGGGACCCTGCCGGGGAGCTGTTTTTT.

This clonotype has a handful of counts. This chain joins TRBV5-1 and TRBJ2-7; the match to TRBD1 covers 9 bases. There are 15 residues in the CDR3. Losses at the gene ends were 1 base for V and 3 bases for J; bases not matched to a gene: 5. Germline CDR1 reads SGHRS; CDR2 reads YFSETQ. As DNA, the CDR3 is TGCGCCAGCAGCTTGTCGGGGACAGGGTTCTACGAGCAGTACTTC. This translates into CASSLSGTGFYEQYF.

This chain connects TRBV5-1 to TRBJ2-2; TRBD2 aligns across 10 bases. Germline CDR1 reads SGHRS; CDR2 reads YFSETQ. The CDR3 length is 15 residues. Trimming removed 7 bases from V and 6 bases from J; junction bases left unmatched: 9. The CDR3 coding sequence is TGCGCCAGCGCAGCGGGAGGGTCTGGTTCCGGGGAGCTGTTTTTT. It yields the protein CASAAGGSGSGELFF.

This chain joins TRBV24-1 and TRBJ1-5; D remains unclear. The ends were cut back, 4 bases at V and 0 bases at J, with 12 bases in the middle. The CDR3 runs 16 residues. From germline, CDR1 is KGHDR and CDR2 SFDVKD. The CDR3 region is CATSESGRNSNQPQHF. Here the CDR3 DNA reads TGTGCCACCAGTGAGTCGGGGAGAAATAGCAATCAGCCCCAGCATTTT.

This clonotype was seen at least ten times. The V gene is TRBV18, the J gene TRBJ2-3, with D tentatively TRBD1 (6 bases). The germline V gene encodes CDR1 KGHSH and CDR2 LQKENI. V shed 6 bases and J shed 2 bases, with 15 bases lying between them. CDR3 length: 15 amino acids. For the CDR3, the DNA is TGTGCCAGCTCCCTTTTCTACAGGGACACAGATACGCAGTATTTT. It encodes CASSLFYRDTDTQYF. Variable domain in full (rest from reference TRBV18 and TRBJ2-3): NAGVMQNPRHLVRRRGQEARLRCSPMKGHSHVYWYRQLPEEGLKFMVYLQKENIIDESGMPKERFSAEFPKEGPSILRIQQVVRGDSAAYFCASSLFYRDTDTQYFGPGTRLTVL.

This clonotype occurred a few times. The rearrangement joins TRBV6-1 to TRBJ1-3; 7 bases agree with TRBD1. This CDR3 comprises 16 residues. Germline CDR1 MNHNS, CDR2 SASEGT. The V and J ends lost 5 bases and 0 bases, in that order; junction bases with no gene match: 7. CDR3 region: CASSPSGGASGNTIYF. For the CDR3, the DNA is TGTGCCAGCAGTCCTTCAGGGGGAGCCTCTGGAAACACCATATATTTT.

This clonotype was counted between two and nine times. The V gene is TRBV12-3 or TRBV12-4, the J gene TRBJ1-3, with D uncertain. V lost 3 bases, J lost 0 bases, and 18 bases lay in between. The CDR3 consists of 18 residues. CDR3 nucleotides: TGTGCCAGCAGTTTCCCCCCCGTACGAGGGTCCTCTGGAAACACCATATATTTT. Residues: CASSFPPVRGSSGNTIYF.

This clonotype was seen many times. The V gene is TRBV7-9, the J gene TRBJ1-1, with TRBD1 as a possible D gene (6 bases). The CDR3 spans 17 residues. CDR1 is SEHNR, CDR2 FQNEAQ, per germline (reference sequence). The V gene lost 5 bases and the J gene lost 4 bases, with 23 bases spanning the gap. The CDR3 sequence: CASSIRRGGTGSTEAFF. The CDR3 nucleotides read TGTGCCAGCAGCATCCGTCGAGGGGGAACTGGGTCCACTGAAGCTTTCTTT.